This TCR beta chain was captured in a study of T cell responses to AZD1222 COVID-19 vaccine (dated by TCRdb to about 2021). Study-wide context: A total of approximately 250 trial participants underwent TCR sequencing, of whom 200 to 220 had received two doses of AZD1222 and about 26 had received two doses of the MenACWY control vaccine. Trial participants were enrolled into age subgroups of 18-55, 56-69 and 70-plus years, which contained 148, 28 and 57 TCR-sequenced participants, respectively. What the authors observed across the whole study: Participants were mostly white British, with more females than males. The authors suggested clonal diversity may have been underestimated. Conclusions about previously exposed vaccinees are limited because only six or seven AZD1222 recipients were SARS-CoV-2 seropositive at baseline. Spike-specific TCR breadth and depth rose significantly after two AZD1222 doses compared with day 0 and with MenACWY recipients. In the small 56-69-year group, the increase in depth fell short of significance, most likely because of low power. Because no samples from the day 14 peak response were available, repertoires could be characterized only after the peak T cell response. The vaccine-associated CD4 TCRs covered the entire spike protein, and the dominant responses fell in regions 160-218 and 743-854. Reportedly, almost half of the unique spike-specific TCRs recognized epitopes lying outside the regions that are mutated in the B.1.351 and B.1.1.7 variants.

On this clone: Which antigen it targets is not known. An end of the junction differs from the germline gene, which may be a read error.

The CDR3 regions of human TCRbeta chains were analyzed by immunosequencing. The source study handled its data this way. Repertoire TCRs were checked for matches against a reference library of SARS-CoV-2-specific TCRs that had been generated using the MIRA antigen-specificity platform. Breadth was defined as the fraction of unique TCRs that were SARS-CoV-2-associated, and depth was defined as the fraction of total T cells that were SARS-CoV-2-associated. Using the MIRA data, each spike-specific TCR was assigned both to the spike region to which the TCR was reactive and to a CD4 or CD8 class. Log10-transformed breadth and depth values were compared by one-way ANOVA with Sidak's multiple comparisons tests. This immuneACCESS table, as held by TCRdb, lists in-frame sequences with V and J called but not all clones. Of the missing ones, under half trace to an unresolved V gene in checked studies; the others have no known cause. For V, J and clone size, that table is used; D and trimming come from the DNA. For this sample there are under 150,000 clones; roughly 82% appear just once. The ten largest clones represent roughly a quarter of the sample.

Taken with the paper, the label for time point translates to: about 28 days (+/-7) after the second vaccine dose. AZD1222 recipients with second doses at about 4 weeks or about 12 weeks were pooled, because spike-specific TCR depth and breadth did not differ between schedules. Vaccinee samples were obtained from the UK trials COV001 and COV002, which included a single-blind randomized controlled phase 2/3 trial of AZD1222 (ChAdOx1 nCoV-19) in healthy adults. For TCRbeta chain sequencing, PBMC samples from trial participants were taken at day 0 and at day 28 after the second dose. The CDR3 runs 12 residues from the cysteine to the phenylalanine. The sequence is cut down to CDR3 DNA, 36 bases in frame from base 1. Reading the germline V gene gives CDR1 MNHNS and CDR2 SASEGT.

The receptor was isolated from an adult who received the AZD1222 COVID-19 vaccine. The specimen comprised peripheral blood, sampled 28 days after the second AZD1222 dose. The receptor chain draws on TRBV6-1 and TRBJ2-1; no D segment can be confidently identified. The DNA is TGTGCCAGCAGTGATCCCAGATCAGACCCCCTCTTC. Its product reads: CASSDPRSDPLF.